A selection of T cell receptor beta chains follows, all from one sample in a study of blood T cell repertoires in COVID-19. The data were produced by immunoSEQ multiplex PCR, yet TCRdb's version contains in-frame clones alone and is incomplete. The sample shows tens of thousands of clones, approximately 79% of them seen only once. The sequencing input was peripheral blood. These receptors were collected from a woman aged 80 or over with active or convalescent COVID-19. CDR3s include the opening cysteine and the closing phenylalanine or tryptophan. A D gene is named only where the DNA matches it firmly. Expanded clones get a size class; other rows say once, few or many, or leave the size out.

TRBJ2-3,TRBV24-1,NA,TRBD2,TGTGCCACCGGGACTAGCGGGGTGGATTGGGATACGCAGTATTTT,CATGTSGVDWDTQYF
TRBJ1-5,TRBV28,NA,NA,TGTGCCAGCATTGGGGGCCGAAGGGGGTATGGCAATCAGCCCCAGCATTTT,CASIGGRRGYGNQPQHF
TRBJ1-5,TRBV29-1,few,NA,TGCAGCGTTGCCGCCGGGGGGGGATGGGATCAGCCCCAGCATTTT,CSVAAGGGWDQPQHF
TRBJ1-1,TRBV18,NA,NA,TGTGCCAGCTCACCAGAGGGGGGGGGACAGAACACTGAAGCTTTCTTT,CASSPEGGGQNTEAFF
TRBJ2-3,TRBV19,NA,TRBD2,TGTGCCAGTTCAGCGGGAGGTAGCACAGATACGCAGTATTTT,CASSAGGSTDTQYF
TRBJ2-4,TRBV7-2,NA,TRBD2,TGTGCCAGCAGTTACAGAGTTCTAGCGGGGGAGCGAGCCAAAAACATTCAGTACTTC,CASSYRVLAGERAKNIQYF
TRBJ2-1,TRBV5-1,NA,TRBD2,TGCGCCAGCAGCCCCTCCCTAGCGGGGGGCTACAATGAGCAGTTCTTC,CASSPSLAGGYNEQFF
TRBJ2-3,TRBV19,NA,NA,TGTGCCAGTAGTCCGCACCCACTTCAACGAGAGCTTCAACGCACAGATACGCAGTATTTT,CASSPHPLQRELQRTDTQYF
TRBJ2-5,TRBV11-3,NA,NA,TGTGCCAGCAGCTTAAGAGCGGGAGAGACCCAGTACTTC,CASSLRAGETQYF
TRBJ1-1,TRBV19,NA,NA,TGTGCCAGTAGTACCCCTAACACTGAAGCTTTCTTT,CASSTPNTEAFF
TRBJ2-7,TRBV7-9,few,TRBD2,TGTGCCAGCAGCTTTGGACTAGCTCCCACCTACGAGCAGTACTTC,CASSFGLAPTYEQYF
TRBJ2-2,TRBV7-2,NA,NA,TGTGCCAACAGCCAGGGGTGGAGGGGGCGCAGTTACACCGGGGAGCTGTTTTTT,CANSQGWRGRSYTGELFF
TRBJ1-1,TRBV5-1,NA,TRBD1,TGCGCCAGCAGCTCACAGGGGCGCCCGCGGGGCACTGAAGCTTTCTTT,CASSSQGRPRGTEAFF
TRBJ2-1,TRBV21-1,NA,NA,TGTGCCAGCAGCAGCCACCGGGACAGATACAATGAGCAGTTCTTC,CASSSHRDRYNEQFF
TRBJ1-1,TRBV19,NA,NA,TGTGCCAGTAAACAGACTGAAGCTTTCTTT,CASKQTEAFF
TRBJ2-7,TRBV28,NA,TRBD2,TGTGCCAGCAGCCAACCCTCGACTAGCGGGAGTAGGAACGAGCAGTACTTC,CASSQPSTSGSRNEQYF
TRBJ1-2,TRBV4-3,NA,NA,TGCGCCAGCAGCCAAGAGGGGGGGTCTAACTATGGCTACACCTTC,CASSQEGGSNYGYTF
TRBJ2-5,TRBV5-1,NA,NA,TGCGCCAGCAGCCCGGGGCGGGGTCTTCAAGAGACCCAGTACTTC,CASSPGRGLQETQYF
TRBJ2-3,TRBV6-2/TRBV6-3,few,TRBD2,TGTGCCAGCAGTCAACGGACTAGCACGACCACAGATACGCAGTATTTT,CASSQRTSTTTDTQYF